This T cell receptor (beta chain) emerged from a study of naive and memory T cell subsets. CDR3 length: 14 amino acids. Germline assignment: CDR1 MNHNS and CDR2 SASEGT. The V and J ends lost 2 bases and 0 bases respectively, with 7 bases between them. Many counts were recorded for this clonotype. The antigen remains undetermined. Whole-study results and caveats: Especially in CD8 cells, naive repertoires contained a few larger clonotypes, possibly CD45RA-re-expressing memory cells. Over 95% of naive TCR sequences appeared only once after error correction, unlike memory subsets. From naive to CM, EM and EMRA, diversity decreased and Gini increased.

An equimolar mix of two oligonucleotides served as the beta constant-region primer for TRBC1 and TRBC2. Four rounds of PCR amplified the ligated cDNA using nested alpha and beta constant-region primers plus SP2. In TCRdb, the UMI-ligation and nested PCR reads were re-called with MiXCR into one record per CDR3 protein. The sample holds roughly 100,000 distinct CDR3 sequences, more than 14% seen once. Separate alpha and beta amplification began at the second PCR step. J is TRBJ1-1 and V is TRBV6-1; D uncertain. The TCR originated in a human donor in good health. Material for sequencing was naive CD8+ T cells from blood. CDR3 region: CASSEIGLNTEAFF. CDR3 DNA: TGTGCCAGCAGTGAAATCGGGCTGAACACTGAAGCTTTCTTT.